A selection of T cell receptor beta chains follows, all from one sample in a study of blood T cell repertoires in COVID-19. The method was immunoSEQ multiplex PCR; TCRdb's version includes in-frame clones alone and lacks a portion of them. The sample consists of more than 300,000 clones, 90% of them appearing once. Material: PBMCs or T cells enriched from blood (not recorded which). Every receptor here comes from a woman aged 25 to 39 who had been exposed to COVID-19. Both conserved end residues are part of each CDR3. The D gene is left open where the match is weak. Size is omitted from some rows. Given values are once, few, many or a class for expanded clones.

j_call	v_call	d_call	clone_size	cdr3_length	cdr3_aa	cdr3_nt
TRBJ1-5	TRBV4-3	-	-	13	CASSQEAHQPQHF	TGCGCCAGCAGCCAAGAAGCGCATCAGCCCCAGCATTTT
TRBJ1-2	TRBV27	-	few	12	CASSFTGGGYTF	TGTGCCAGCAGTTTTACGGGGGGAGGCTACACCTTC
TRBJ2-7	TRBV9	-	-	15	CARCPFLGVQYEQYF	TGTGCCAGGTGTCCCTTTCTCGGGGTTCAGTACGAGCAGTACTTC
TRBJ2-7	TRBV3-1/TRBV3-2	-	once	16	CASSQEPGRGSDEQYF	TGTGCCAGCAGCCAAGAACCGGGCAGGGGAAGCGACGAGCAGTACTTC
TRBJ1-2	TRBV6-4	-	once	13	CASSAAPGYGYTF	TGTGCCAGCAGTGCCGCCCCCGGGTATGGCTACACCTTC
TRBJ2-7	TRBV18	TRBD2	-	15	CASSPLAGVSGEQYF	TGTGCCAGCTCACCGCTAGCGGGGGTTTCGGGCGAGCAGTACTTC
TRBJ1-4	TRBV5-1	TRBD1	-	14	CASSQDRGNEKLFF	TGCGCCAGCAGCCAGGACAGGGGGAATGAAAAACTGTTTTTT
TRBJ1-5	TRBV4-1	-	-	15	CASSQGPAHSLPQHF	TGCGCCAGCAGCCAAGGTCCGGCCCACAGTCTGCCCCAGCATTTT
TRBJ1-6	TRBV6-5	-	-	16	CASSYSPQTRPSPLHF	TGTGCCAGCAGTTACTCCCCCCAGACGAGGCCCTCACCCCTCCACTTT
TRBJ1-2	TRBV19	-	-	14	CASSPNGGAHGYTF	TGTGCCAGTAGTCCCAACGGGGGGGCGCATGGCTACACCTTC
TRBJ2-5	TRBV9	-	-	13	CASSARLRETQYF	TGTGCCAGCAGCGCCCGCCTGAGAGAGACCCAGTACTTC
TRBJ2-7	TRBV5-4	-	few	14	CASSLDLAPYEQYF	TGTGCCAGCAGCTTGGACCTAGCACCCTACGAGCAGTACTTC
TRBJ1-2	TRBV6-5	-	-	13	CASSYSSGKGYTF	TGTGCCAGCAGTTACTCTTCGGGGAAGGGCTACACCTTC
TRBJ2-2	TRBV6-1	TRBD2	-	19	CASSEGLAGGYEDTGELFF	TGTGCCAGCAGTGAAGGATTAGCGGGGGGCTATGAGGACACCGGGGAGCTGTTTTTT
TRBJ1-3	TRBV6-5	-	-	15	CASSPIQGVGNTIYF	TGTGCCAGCAGTCCCATTCAGGGTGTTGGAAACACCATATATTTT
TRBJ1-5	TRBV19	-	-	13	CASSIERDQPQHF	TGTGCCAGTAGTATAGAGCGGGATCAGCCCCAGCATTTT
TRBJ1-2	TRBV20-1	-	-	11	CSASQGYGYTF	TGCAGTGCTAGTCAGGGGTACGGCTACACCTTC
TRBJ1-4	TRBV18	-	-	15	CASSPIDATNEKLFF	TGTGCCAGCTCACCGATAGATGCGACTAATGAAAAACTGTTTTTT
TRBJ2-3	TRBV7-9	-	few	12	CASSLNSDTQYF	TGTGCCAGCAGCTTGAACTCTGATACGCAGTATTTT
TRBJ2-1	TRBV27	-	once	13	CASSLLVHNEQFF	TGTGCCAGCAGTTTATTAGTCCACAATGAGCAGTTCTTC
TRBJ1-2	TRBV24-1	-	-	14	CATSGVDTYYGYTF	TGTGCCACCAGTGGGGTGGACACGTACTATGGCTACACCTTC
TRBJ1-1	TRBV5-1	TRBD1	-	15	CASSFRGQGNTEAFF	TGCGCCAGCAGCTTTCGTGGACAGGGAAACACTGAAGCTTTCTTT
TRBJ2-5	TRBV24-1	TRBD2	-	15	CATSKLAGVGETQYF	TGTGCCACCAGCAAGCTAGCGGGGGTTGGAGAGACCCAGTACTTC
TRBJ1-1	TRBV5-6	-	-	12	CASSFSGGEAFF	TGTGCCAGCAGCTTCAGTGGCGGTGAAGCTTTCTTT
TRBJ2-1	TRBV19	-	-	13	CASSPRTVADQFF	TGTGCCAGTAGTCCCCGGACAGTAGCAGATCAATTCTTC
TRBJ1-5	TRBV20-1	TRBD1	-	14	CSASIQGGNQPQHF	TGCAGTGCTAGTATCCAGGGGGGCAATCAGCCCCAGCATTTT
TRBJ2-6	TRBV6-5	TRBD1	-	15	CASRSTGTGANVLTF	TGTGCCAGCAGGTCGACAGGGACTGGGGCCAACGTCCTGACTTTC
TRBJ2-1	TRBV24-1	TRBD1	-	19	CATSDFRTGVLVSYNEQFF	TGTGCCACCAGTGATTTTCGGACAGGGGTGTTGGTGTCCTACAATGAGCAGTTCTTC
TRBJ2-7	TRBV20-1	TRBD1	-	11	CSATTGDEQYF	TGCAGTGCTACCACAGGGGACGAGCAGTACTTC
TRBJ1-3	TRBV7-9	-	-	15	CASSVRGLGGNTIYF	TGTGCCAGCAGCGTAAGGGGATTAGGTGGAAACACCATATATTTT
TRBJ2-3	TRBV7-3	TRBD1	-	14	CASSRDRVADTQYF	TGTGCCAGCAGCCGAGACAGGGTTGCAGATACGCAGTATTTT
TRBJ1-3	TRBV6-4	-	-	15	CASSEGTASGNTIYF	TGTGCCAGCAGTGAAGGCACAGCCTCTGGAAACACCATATATTTT
TRBJ2-7	TRBV19	-	-	13	CASSIERGYEQYF	TGTGCCAGTAGTATAGAGAGGGGGTACGAGCAGTACTTC
TRBJ1-1	TRBV7-9	TRBD1	-	15	CASSFRTGKNTEAFF	TGTGCCAGCAGCTTTAGGACAGGGAAGAACACTGAAGCTTTCTTT
TRBJ2-1	TRBV9	TRBD1	-	16	CASSSSGTGVIGEQFF	TGTGCCAGCAGCTCGTCCGGGACAGGGGTAATTGGTGAGCAGTTCTTC
TRBJ1-4	TRBV7-9	TRBD1	once	15	CASSFGDRGQGKLFF	TGTGCCAGCAGCTTTGGGGACAGGGGGCAAGGAAAACTGTTTTTT
TRBJ2-7	TRBV12-3/TRBV12-4	-	once	12	CASSPGAYEQYF	TGTGCCAGCAGTCCCGGGGCCTACGAGCAGTACTTC
TRBJ2-7	TRBV4-3	-	-	15	CASSQGLAMPYEQYF	TGCGCCAGCAGCCAAGGCTTAGCCATGCCCTACGAGCAGTACTTC
TRBJ1-4	TRBV14	-	-	12	CASSRGSVKLFF	TGTGCCAGCAGCCGTGGGAGCGTAAAACTGTTTTTT
TRBJ1-2	TRBV7-9	-	-	17	CASSLSVPGREPYGYTF	TGTGCCAGCAGCTTATCCGTGCCGGGGAGAGAGCCGTATGGCTACACCTTC
TRBJ1-1	TRBV2	TRBD1	-	12	CASNRGGTEAFF	TGTGCCAGCAACAGGGGGGGGACTGAAGCTTTCTTT
TRBJ1-2	TRBV4-1	TRBD1	few	15	CASSQEDRGYYGYTF	TGCGCCAGCAGCCAAGAGGACAGGGGATACTATGGCTACACCTTC
TRBJ1-2	TRBV9	-	-	16	CASSVGGLGYNYGYTF	TGTGCCAGCAGCGTAGGAGGCCTAGGATATAACTATGGCTACACCTTC
TRBJ1-1	TRBV3-1/TRBV3-2	-	-	12	CASRKAGTEAFF	TGTGCCAGCAGAAAGGCGGGGACTGAAGCTTTCTTT
TRBJ1-4	TRBV30	-	-	14	CAWSVTASNEKLFF	TGTGCCTGGAGTGTGACAGCCTCTAATGAAAAACTGTTTTTT
TRBJ2-5	TRBV29-1	-	-	13	CTGQGWDQETQYF	TGCACCGGGCAGGGTTGGGACCAAGAGACCCAGTACTTC
TRBJ1-5	TRBV25-1	TRBD1	-	14	CASSETGVLQPQHF	TGTGCCAGCAGCGAGACAGGGGTTCTACAGCCCCAGCATTTT
TRBJ2-3	TRBV5-1	TRBD1	-	14	CASSYKTGADTQYF	TGCGCCAGCAGCTATAAGACAGGGGCAGATACGCAGTATTTT
TRBJ2-7	TRBV3-1/TRBV3-2	-	once	16	CASSQEARVRAYEQYF	TGTGCCAGCAGCCAAGAAGCGCGGGTACGAGCCTACGAGCAGTACTTC
TRBJ1-2	TRBV15	-	-	18	CATSRLRGGVRTNYGYTF	TGTGCCACCAGCAGACTCCGCGGGGGCGTAAGGACTAACTATGGCTACACCTTC
TRBJ2-3	TRBV10-3	TRBD1	-	14	CALRQGALADTQYF	TGTGCCCTCAGACAGGGGGCGTTAGCGGATACGCAGTATTTT
TRBJ1-6	TRBV7-2	TRBD1	-	14	CASSSGTGPSPLHF	TGTGCCAGCAGCTCCGGGACAGGACCCTCACCCCTCCACTTT
TRBJ1-2	TRBV5-6	TRBD1	-	12	CASSDRAYGYTF	TGTGCCAGCTCTGACAGGGCCTATGGCTACACCTTC